A single sample gave rise to the 28 T cell receptor beta chains below, sequenced in a study of cytomegalovirus exposure and HLA in healthy donors. Primers for the PCR totalled 60 Vbeta and 13 Jbeta. Sequenced by immunoSEQ multiplex PCR; TCRdb stores in-frame clones only, minus some. The sample has under 200,000 clones, 76% seen once. The sample consisted of PBMCs. These receptors were collected from a female donor in good health and CMV-seronegative.

This clone was seen a single time. The chain carries TRBV6-4 and TRBJ2-3; TRBD2 is a possible D gene (6 bases). The ends were cut back, 6 bases at V and 3 bases at J, with 13 bases in the middle. The CDR3 contains 14 residues. Germline-derived CDR1 and CDR2 are MRHNA and SNTAGT. CDR3 sequence (DNA): TGTGCCAGCAGCCCGGAGGGGTTTACAGATACGCAGTATTTT. Its translation: CASSPEGFTDTQYF.

This chain uses TRBV13 with TRBJ1-1; 8 bases map to TRBD1. The CDR3 is made up of 13 amino acids. V trimming: 4 bases; J trimming: 10 bases; junction bases outside the gene matches: 8. The germline V gene encodes CDR1 PRHDT and CDR2 FYEKMQ (reference sequence). For the CDR3, the DNA is TGTGCCAGCAGCTCCCCGAGGGGACAGGCAGCTTTCTTT. This encodes CASSSPRGQAAFF.

CDR3 sequence (DNA): TGCGCCAGCAGCCAAGCACAGGCCCCGACCTACGAGCAGTACTTC. Protein sequence: CASSQAQAPTYEQYF. The genes are TRBV4-3 and TRBJ2-7, with TRBD1 as a possible D gene (5 bases). CDR3 length: 15 residues. Trimming took 1 base from V and 2 from J, leaving 12 bases between them. CDR1 is LGHNA and CDR2 is YSLEER in the germline V gene.

The chain recombines TRBV6-5 with TRBJ2-2; D not resolved. The CDR3 loop spans 15 amino acids. V was shortened by 0 bases and J by 1 base, with 6 bases between the two germline ends. Germline assignment: CDR1 MNHEY and CDR2 SVGAGI. In DNA form, the CDR3 reads TGTGCCAGCAGTTACTCGAGATGGAACACCGGGGAGCTGTTTTTT. It translates to CASSYSRWNTGELFF.

The chain carries TRBV7-9 and TRBJ2-5; 8 bases line up with TRBD1. V lost 11 bases, J lost 5 bases, and 7 bases stayed unmatched. CDR3 length equals 12 residues. The germline gives CDR1 SEHNR, CDR2 FQNEAQ (reference sequence). The CDR3 loop is CAGSRDRETQYF. In DNA form, the CDR3 reads TGTGCCGGGTCCCGGGACAGGGAGACCCAGTACTTC.

V gene TRBV7-2 combines with J gene TRBJ2-3, with TRBD2 matching over 8 bases. Germline lookup yields CDR1 SGHTA and CDR2 FQGNSA. V shed 5 bases, J shed 5 bases, and the junction held 12 bases outside the gene matches. This CDR3 comprises 16 residues. For the CDR3, the DNA is TGTGCCAGCAGCCCCACCCCCGGGGGGGCAGGAGATACGCAGTATTTT. Translated, it gives CASSPTPGGAGDTQYF.

This clone was counted between two and nine times. This chain joins TRBV7-6 and TRBJ2-3, with D hard to call. This CDR3 has 15 amino acids. Germline V gene lookup returns CDR1 SGHVS and CDR2 FNYEAQ. Trimming left V 1 base short and J 3 bases short, with 11 bases between. The CDR3 sequence: CASSLGPSATDTQYF. In DNA, the CDR3 is TGTGCCAGCAGCTTAGGGCCCTCCGCTACAGATACGCAGTATTTT. Drawing the rest from reference TRBV7-6 and TRBJ2-3, the complete variable domain is GAGVSQSPRYKVTKRGQDVALRCDPISGHVSLYWYRQALGQGPEFLTYFNYEAQQDKSGLPNDRFSAERPEGSISTLTIQRTEQRDSAMYRCASSLGPSATDTQYFGPGTRLTVL.

The chain employs TRBV5-1 and TRBJ1-3, with D hard to call. Germline V gene sequence: CDR1 SGHRS, CDR2 YFSETQ. The CDR3 consists of 16 residues. The germline V and J ends were trimmed by 0 bases and 4 bases, with 14 bases remaining between them. The CDR3 sequence: CASSLDGSLRGNTIYF. The CDR3 region has the DNA TGCGCCAGCAGCTTGGACGGGTCCCTCCGGGGAAACACCATATATTTT. Looking up the rest from reference TRBV5-1 and TRBJ1-3 gives the full variable domain: KAGVTQTPRYLIKTRGQQVTLSCSPISGHRSVSWYQQTPGQGLQFLFEYFSETQRNKGNFPGRFSGRQFSNSRSEMNVSTLELGDSALYLCASSLDGSLRGNTIYFGEGSWLTVV.

This clone appeared a few times. This rearrangement joins TRBV7-2 to TRBJ2-2; D possibly corresponds to TRBD1 (6 bases). V shed 2 bases and J shed 4 bases, with 8 bases lying between them. The V gene's germline CDR1 is SGHTA and CDR2 FQGNSA. The CDR3 length is 14 residues. CDR3 protein: CASSLQGITGELFF. CDR3 bases: TGTGCCAGCAGCTTACAGGGGATCACCGGGGAGCTGTTTTTT.

This clone was counted between two and nine times. The chain joins TRBV5-6 to TRBJ1-2; D unresolved. This CDR3 spans 13 amino acids. Trimming removed 3 bases from V and 2 bases from J, with 8 bases in between. The germline gives CDR1 SGHDT, CDR2 YYEEEE. In DNA, the CDR3 is TGTGCCAGCAGCTCGACCGGGAACTATGGCTACACCTTC. Residues: CASSSTGNYGYTF.

The rearrangement joins TRBV6-1 to TRBJ1-1, with unresolved D. Germline assignment: CDR1 MNHNS and CDR2 SASEGT. Trimming took off 7 bases at V and 3 bases at J, with 15 bases between the two ends. This CDR3 comprises 14 residues. CDR3 nucleotides: TGTGCCAGCATGGCGGGGATTATGGACACTGAAGCTTTCTTT. The encoded protein is CASMAGIMDTEAFF.

This clone was seen a handful of times. This chain uses TRBV7-2 with TRBJ1-2; D might be TRBD1 (5 bases). Between the trimmed V and J ends, which lost 5 bases and 7 bases, there was a span of 11 bases. Per the germline V gene, CDR1 is SGHTA and CDR2 is FQGNSA. The CDR3 runs to 12 residues. CDR3 bases: TGTGCCAGCAGCCCAGGGTTCGGTGGCTACACCTTC. Protein product: CASSPGFGGYTF.

This clone occurred a few times. The chain carries TRBV9 and TRBJ1-1; D gene unclear. From germline, CDR1 is SGDLS and CDR2 YYNGEE. Deletions cut 2 bases from V and 5 bases from J, with 7 bases between. CDR3 length: 12 residues. The CDR3 region has the DNA TGTGCCAGCAGCGTCTGGCAGACTGAAGCTTTCTTT. It specifies CASSVWQTEAFF. Variable domain in full (rest from reference TRBV9 and TRBJ1-1): DSGVTQTPKHLITATGQRVTLRCSPRSGDLSVYWYQQSLDQGLQFLIQYYNGEERAKGNILERFSAQQFPDLHSELNLSSLELGDSALYFCASSVWQTEAFFGQGTRLTVV.

The chain combines TRBV11-1 with TRBJ2-1; 8 positions agree with TRBD2. The length of the CDR3 is 17 residues. Germline V CDR1 and CDR2: SGHAT, FQDESV (reference sequence). The trim removed 1 base at V and 10 bases at J, leaving 15 bases unmatched. CDR3 amino acids: CASSLDGQTGGAGEQFF. The CDR3 DNA sequence: TGTGCCAGCAGCTTAGACGGGCAGACGGGAGGGGCGGGGGAGCAGTTCTTC.

The chain employs TRBV5-1 and TRBJ2-3; TRBD2 is a possible D gene (5 bases). The CDR3 spans 14 residues. From germline, CDR1 is SGHRS and CDR2 YFSETQ. Trimming shortened V by 2 bases and J by 7 bases, and 14 bases separated the two germline ends. The CDR3 nucleotides are TGCGCCAGCAGCTTTACCGGGAAGAAAAATACGCAGTATTTT. It is translated as CASSFTGKKNTQYF.

This clone was seen once. The CDR3 region has the DNA TGTGCCAGCAGCTCTCCGTCGGGCTATGGCTACACCTTC. It is translated as CASSSPSGYGYTF. The chain has TRBV5-6 and TRBJ1-2, with D unclear. The germline V gene has CDR1 SGHDT and CDR2 YYEEEE. This CDR3 is 13 amino acids long. Trimming took off 3 bases at V and 4 bases at J, with 10 bases between the two ends.

The rearrangement uses TRBV6-5 and TRBJ1-6; tentative D call: TRBD1 (6 bases). CDR1 is MNHEY and CDR2 is SVGAGI in the germline V gene. Trimming took 0 bases from V and 6 from J, leaving 12 bases between them. This CDR3 is 16 amino acids long. The CDR3 nucleotides are TGTGCCAGCAGTTACTCGATTGGCAGGGGTAATTCACCCCTCCACTTT. Protein: CASSYSIGRGNSPLHF.

CDR3 bases: TGTGCCAGCAGTTACTCGAGTGAGAGTGGGGCCAACGTCCTGACTTTC. It translates to CASSYSSESGANVLTF. The genes are TRBV6-5 and TRBJ2-6; D gene uncertain. This CDR3 spans 16 amino acids. V was cut by 0 bases and J by 3 bases, with 9 bases left in between. The V gene's germline CDR1 is MNHEY and CDR2 SVGAGI.

The CDR3, as DNA: TGCAGTGCTAGCCAGGGGACCGAGCAGTACTTC. Protein: CSASQGTEQYF. The V gene is TRBV20-1, the J gene TRBJ2-7; TRBD1 might be the D (6 bases). Germline V gives CDR1 DFQATT, CDR2 SNEGSKA (reference sequence). The CDR3 length is 11 residues. V was trimmed by 3 bases and J by 6 bases, leaving 9 bases between them.

This clone was detected a few times. The CDR3 protein is CASSLTAGLPTDTQYF. Written as DNA, the CDR3 is TGTGCCAGCAGCTTAACGGCAGGACTCCCCACAGATACGCAGTATTTT. J is TRBJ2-3 and V is TRBV7-3; D may be TRBD2 (5 bases). The V end lost 0 bases, the J end lost 2 bases, and 12 bases lay between the germline ends. Germline V gene data show CDR1 as SGHTA and CDR2 as FQGTGA. The CDR3 runs 16 residues. Full variable domain (remainder filled in from reference TRBV7-3 and TRBJ2-3): GAGVSQTPSNKVTEKGKYVELRCDPISGHTALYWYRQSLGQGPEFLIYFQGTGAADDSGLPNDRFFAVRPEGSVSTLKIQRTERGDSAVYLCASSLTAGLPTDTQYFGPGTRLTVL.

The chain links TRBV4-3 to TRBJ2-5, with 12 bases that match TRBD2. V shed 0 bases and J 5 bases; nucleotides not matched to a gene: 13. Looked up from germline, CDR1 is LGHNA and CDR2 is YSLEER. The CDR3 consists of 19 residues. CDR3 DNA sequence: TGCGCCAGCAGCCAAGAGTCACTAGCGGGGGGTGCGGAGAGGGAGACCCAGTACTTC. Its protein product is CASSQESLAGGAERETQYF.

The V gene is TRBV7-2, the J gene TRBJ1-4; 8 bases agree with TRBD1. The CDR3 is 14 amino acids. Germline trimming cut 6 bases from V and 5 bases from J; bases unmatched to any gene: 5. Per the germline V gene, CDR1 is SGHTA and CDR2 is FQGNSA. The CDR3 loop is CASRPGGANEKLFF. Here the CDR3 DNA reads TGTGCCAGCAGGCCAGGGGGCGCGAATGAAAAACTGTTTTTT.

The J gene is TRBJ1-1, the V gene TRBV11-2, with D perhaps TRBD1 (5 bases). CDR1 and CDR2 (germline): SGHAT, FQNNGV. The CDR3 length is 13 residues. V lost 2 bases, J lost 7 bases, and 11 bases lay in between. The CDR3 DNA is TGTGCCAGCAGCTTATTGGAGGGGTTTGAAGCTTTCTTT. Amino acid sequence: CASSLLEGFEAFF.

This clone was seen only a few times. The V gene is TRBV11-3, the J gene TRBJ2-7, with 7 bases lining up with TRBD1. Germline CDR1 is SGHNT and CDR2 is YENEEA. The CDR3 spans 14 residues. With V trimmed by 5 bases and J by 1 base, 5 bases remained unmatched. The CDR3 protein is CASSRDSASYEQYF. DNA of the CDR3: TGTGCCAGCAGCCGGGACAGCGCTTCCTACGAGCAGTACTTC.

The V and J genes are TRBV12-5 and TRBJ1-1; 9 bases match TRBD1. CDR1 and CDR2 (germline): LGHNT, FRNRAP. There are 13 residues in the CDR3. V lost 6 bases and J lost 4; bases outside the gene matches: 3. In nucleotides, the CDR3 is TGTGCTAGTGGCAAGACAGGGGGCACTGAAGCTTTCTTT. Encoded protein: CASGKTGGTEAFF.

The chain couples TRBV27 to TRBJ2-3; 9 nucleotides line up with TRBD2. CDR3 length: 15 amino acids. The germline V gene encodes CDR1 MNHEY and CDR2 SMNVEV (reference sequence). With 6 bases clipped from V and 3 bases from J, the junction kept 7 bases outside the gene matches. For the CDR3, the DNA is TGTGCCAGCAGATGGGCGGGAGGGCTTACAGATACGCAGTATTTT. Its protein product is CASRWAGGLTDTQYF.

With regard to this clone: A read error may account for a junction end that differs from germline. The rearrangement joins TRBV5-1 to TRBJ2-6; TRBD2 might be the D (6 bases). The CDR3 contains 16 residues. Per the germline V gene, CDR1 is SGHRS and CDR2 is YFSETQ. CDR3 amino acids: CASSFVGGPGANGLTF. The CDR3 bases are TGCGCCAGCAGCTTCGTGGGAGGTCCTGGGGCCAACGGCCTGACTTTC. The complete variable domain, with remaining parts taken from reference TRBV5-1 and TRBJ2-6, reads KAGVTQTPRYLIKTRGQQVTLSCSPISGHRSVSWYQQTPGQGLQFLFEYFSETQRNKGNFPGRFSGRQFSNSRSEMNVSTLELGDSALYLCASSFVGGPGANGLTFGAGSRLTVL.

Notes on this clone: The junction and the germline gene differ at one end; a read error may be behind it. This chain connects TRBV10-3 to TRBJ2-6; perhaps TRBD1 as D (5 bases). The CDR3 totals 16 residues. Germline CDR1 ENHRY, CDR2 SYGVKD. The CDR3 coding sequence is TGTGCCATCAGTGAGGTTGTGGGTGTTGGGGCCAACGGCCTGACTTTC. The encoded protein is CAISEVVGVGANGLTF.